One and the same sample provided the 22 T cell receptor beta chains below, sequenced in a study of cytomegalovirus exposure and HLA in healthy donors. With 60 Vbeta and 13 Jbeta primers, the PCR was carried out. Only in-frame clones appear in the TCRdb table, and some are missing; sequencing was by immunoSEQ multiplex PCR. This repertoire shows fewer than 200,000 clones, about 80% found once; its top ten account for around 5%. The sample consisted of PBMCs. The receptors come from a man in his thirties or forties in good health and CMV-seronegative.

This chain links TRBV5-5 with TRBJ1-4; tentatively, D is TRBD1 (5 bases). The V end lost 0 bases, the J end lost 8 bases, and 20 bases lay between the germline ends. Germline V CDR1 and CDR2: SGHKS, YYEKEE (reference sequence). The CDR3 sequence is 17 residues long. The CDR3 region has the DNA TGTGCCAGCAGCTTGGCCGGGGGTAGGGCAGGGACCGAAAAACTGTTTTTT. This encodes CASSLAGGRAGTEKLFF.

The chain is built from TRBV27 and TRBJ1-5, with unresolved D. Germline V gives CDR1 MNHEY, CDR2 SMNVEV (reference sequence). V lost 5 bases, J lost 4 bases, and 9 bases lay in between. This CDR3 comprises 13 residues. CDR3 nucleotide sequence: TGTGCCAGCAGTCCTAAGACAAATCAGCCCCAGCATTTT. Encoded protein: CASSPKTNQPQHF.

This rearrangement joins TRBV7-9 to TRBJ1-3; D call uncertain. The V gene's germline CDR1 is SEHNR and CDR2 FQNEAQ (reference sequence). The germline V and J ends were trimmed by 3 bases and 9 bases, with 6 bases remaining between them. The CDR3 is 11 residues long. CDR3 DNA sequence: TGTGCCAGCAGCTTCCCGCGCACCATATATTTT. This sequence encodes CASSFPRTIYF.

To note about this clone: Because it lacks the conserved phenylalanine or tryptophan at the end, this CDR3 is likely a read error. J is TRBJ1-1 and V is TRBV9; possibly TRBD1 for D (6 bases). This CDR3 comprises 15 residues. Germline CDR1 reads SGDLS; CDR2 reads YYNGEE. Trimming pared 6 bases from V and 5 bases from J, leaving 20 bases between. DNA of the CDR3: TGTGCCAGCACGAGGGGCGGGGGCGGGGGAACTGAAGCTTTCTCT. Residues: CASTRGGGGGTEAFS.

This chain connects TRBV7-3 to TRBJ2-1; D unclear. The CDR3 contains 13 residues. From germline, CDR1 is SGHTA and CDR2 FQGTGA. V was pared by 2 bases and J by 4 bases, with 6 bases between. The CDR3 DNA follows: TGTGCCAGCAGCTTAGAGGCTTACAATGAGCAGTTCTTC. Translated: CASSLEAYNEQFF. The full variable domain, in which reference TRBV7-3 and TRBJ2-1 provide the parts outside the CDR3, is GAGVSQTPSNKVTEKGKYVELRCDPISGHTALYWYRQSLGQGPEFLIYFQGTGAADDSGLPNDRFFAVRPEGSVSTLKIQRTERGDSAVYLCASSLEAYNEQFFGPGTRLTVL.

V usage is TRBV7-3 and J usage is TRBJ2-7; D gene unclear. V lost 2 bases and J 0 bases, leaving 8 bases between the germline ends. The germline CDR1 and CDR2 sequences are SGHTA and FQGTGA. This CDR3 spans 14 amino acids. The CDR3 loop reads CASSLRGNSYEQYF. CDR3 sequence (DNA): TGTGCCAGCAGCTTACGCGGCAACTCCTACGAGCAGTACTTC.

The V call is TRBV7-9, the J call TRBJ2-7, with 9 nucleotides matching TRBD2. Germline CDR1 is SEHNR and CDR2 is FQNEAQ (reference sequence). The J segment lost 0 bases and the V segment lost 1 base, leaving 1 base of the junction unmatched. This CDR3 has 15 residues. This CDR3 reads CASSLGLAASYEQYF. In DNA form, the CDR3 reads TGTGCCAGCAGCTTAGGACTAGCGGCCTCCTACGAGCAGTACTTC.

V is TRBV15 and J is TRBJ2-1, with TRBD2 matching 8 bases. Trimming removed 4 bases from V and 3 bases from J; junction bases left unmatched: 11. The CDR3 contains 17 residues. Per germline, CDR1 LNHNV and CDR2 YYDKDF (reference sequence). CDR3 region: CATSNPAGRAIYNEQFF. The CDR3 DNA follows: TGTGCCACCAGCAACCCGGCCGGGAGGGCCATCTACAATGAGCAGTTCTTC. Full variable domain (outside the CDR3, taken from reference TRBV15 and TRBJ2-1): DAMVIQNPRYQVTQFGKPVTLSCSQTLNHNVMYWYQQKSSQAPKLLFHYYDKDFNNEADTPDNFQSRRPNTSFCFLDIRSPGLGDTAMYLCATSNPAGRAIYNEQFFGPGTRLTVL.

As concerns this clone: This same CDR3 is encoded by further DNA sequences in the sample. This chain links TRBV6-6 with TRBJ1-1, with a tentative D call TRBD1 (6 bases). The CDR3 has 12 residues. V was pared by 6 bases and J by 11 bases, with 16 bases between. Looked up from germline, CDR1 is MNHNY and CDR2 is SVGAGI (reference sequence). Here the CDR3 reads CASRGVGGRAFF. CDR3 nucleotide sequence: TGTGCCAGCAGGGGAGTAGGGGGTAGGGCTTTCTTT.

This clone was recorded only once. The chain joins TRBV7-2 to TRBJ1-5; TRBD1 aligns across 8 bases. There are 14 residues in the CDR3. J lost 5 bases, V lost 5 bases, and 5 bases had no gene match. The germline CDR1 and CDR2 sequences are SGHTA and FQGNSA. This chain's CDR3 is CASSPGQGYQPQHF. The CDR3 coding sequence is TGTGCCAGCAGCCCAGGACAGGGATATCAGCCCCAGCATTTT.

The chain recombines TRBV30 with TRBJ2-1; no clear D gene. Looked up from germline, CDR1 is GTSNPN and CDR2 is SVGIG (reference sequence). This CDR3 is 13 amino acids long. Trimming pared 3 bases from V and 3 bases from J, leaving 9 bases between. The CDR3 loop reads CAWSLNLYNEQFF. DNA of the CDR3: TGTGCCTGGAGCCTAAACCTCTACAATGAGCAGTTCTTC. The variable domain in full, with the rest retrieved from reference TRBV30 and TRBJ2-1, is SQTIHQWPATLVQPVGSPLSLECTVEGTSNPNLYWYRQAAGRGLQLLFYSVGIGQISSEVPQNLSASRPQDRQFILSSKKLLLSDSGFYLCAWSLNLYNEQFFGPGTRLTVL.

This clone was detected only a few times. The V call is TRBV5-1, the J call TRBJ2-7; maybe TRBD2 (5 bases). The CDR3 loop spans 15 amino acids. V was clipped by 4 bases and J by 6 bases, with 20 bases between them. CDR1 SGHRS and CDR2 YFSETQ come from the germline V gene. CDR3 loop: CASSPGGAGEVEQYF. The CDR3 bases are TGCGCCAGCAGCCCCGGAGGCGCGGGTGAGGTCGAGCAGTACTTC.

The rearrangement links TRBV5-4 to TRBJ2-5, with 8 positions matching TRBD2. The germline CDR1 and CDR2 sequences are SGHNT and YYREEE (reference sequence). V trimming: 4 bases; J trimming: 4 bases; junction bases outside the gene matches: 6. The CDR3 runs 14 residues. The CDR3 DNA reads as TGTGCCAGCAGCCCGGAGCGGGAGACAGAGACCCAGTACTTC. It specifies CASSPERETETQYF.

The V call is TRBV5-1, the J call TRBJ2-1, with 7 bases that match TRBD2. The trim removed 3 bases at V and 8 bases at J, leaving 11 bases unmatched. The CDR3 consists of 15 residues. Germline lookup yields CDR1 SGHRS and CDR2 YFSETQ. The CDR3 spells CASSSIAGRGYEQFF. Written as DNA, the CDR3 is TGCGCCAGCAGCTCGATAGCGGGTAGGGGCTATGAGCAGTTCTTC.

This chain connects TRBV10-3 to TRBJ1-1, with TRBD1 matching over 7 bases. CDR3 size: 17 residues. The V gene end was trimmed by 2 bases and the J gene end by 0 bases; junction bases not matched to a gene: 9. Germline assignment: CDR1 ENHRY and CDR2 SYGVKD. DNA for the CDR3: TGTGCCATCAGTGAGCTACAGGGGAAAACCATGAACACTGAAGCTTTCTTT. Encoded protein: CAISELQGKTMNTEAFF.

The chain is built from TRBV7-9 and TRBJ2-3, with 11 bases matching TRBD2. The CDR3 is made up of 17 amino acids. Germline V gives CDR1 SEHNR, CDR2 FQNEAQ (reference sequence). Trimming cost V 5 bases and J 2 bases; bases outside gene matches: 9. CDR3 protein: CASSPWGSGGATDTQYF. DNA of the CDR3: TGTGCCAGCAGCCCCTGGGGTAGCGGGGGGGCCACAGATACGCAGTATTTT.

This chain connects TRBV4-3 to TRBJ2-1, with TRBD1 as a possible D gene (5 bases). The germline gives CDR1 LGHNA, CDR2 YSLEER. This CDR3 is built from 14 residues. Between the trimmed V and J ends, which lost 2 bases and 8 bases, there was a span of 13 bases. This CDR3 is CASSQLSQGYEQFF. The CDR3 DNA is TGCGCCAGCAGCCAACTTTCGCAGGGTTATGAGCAGTTCTTC.

As to this clone: This sample also contains other DNA sequences that code for the same CDR3. The chain combines TRBV5-4 with TRBJ2-3; D possibly corresponds to TRBD1 (6 bases). This CDR3 is 14 amino acids long. Looked up from germline, CDR1 is SGHNT and CDR2 is YYREEE (reference sequence). V lost 5 bases, J lost 6 bases, and 16 bases lay in between. The CDR3 bases are TGTGCCAGCAGTTTGAAGCAGGGGCTGGATACGCAGTATTTT. Its translation: CASSLKQGLDTQYF.

This chain links TRBV10-3 with TRBJ2-7, with unresolved D. This CDR3 contains 11 residues. Germline CDR1 and CDR2: ENHRY and SYGVKD. The germline V and J ends were trimmed by 9 bases and 2 bases, with 8 bases remaining between them. As DNA, the CDR3 is TGTGCCATTACTGCTCCCTACGAGCAGTACTTC. This sequence encodes CAITAPYEQYF.

This rearrangement joins TRBV7-9 to TRBJ1-4; weak D call: TRBD1 (5 bases). V was clipped by 1 base and J by 10 bases, with 7 bases between them. Germline lookup yields CDR1 SEHNR and CDR2 FQNEAQ (reference sequence). This CDR3 has 12 amino acids. DNA of the CDR3: TGTGCCAGCAGCTTAGGGCAGGGAAAACTGTTTTTT. Its translation: CASSLGQGKLFF.

The CDR3 DNA is TGTGCCAGCAGTCACAGGGTAGCCGGGGAGCTGTTTTTT. Translated, it gives CASSHRVAGELFF. The chain links TRBV2 to TRBJ2-2; tentative D call: TRBD1 (6 bases). Germline CDR1 SNHLY, CDR2 FYNNEI. CDR3 length: 13 residues. Trimming left V 5 bases short and J 6 bases short, with 10 bases between.

This sequence joins TRBV5-1 and TRBJ2-7, with 7 bases fitting TRBD1. Germline V gene sequence: CDR1 SGHRS, CDR2 YFSETQ. This CDR3 contains 17 residues. V was clipped by 4 bases and J by 2 bases; unmatched bases: 15. CDR3 in amino acids: CASSGVYRGKGTYEQYF. CDR3 nucleotides: TGCGCCAGCAGCGGCGTATACAGGGGAAAAGGAACCTACGAGCAGTACTTC.